Listed below are T cell receptor beta chains from one sample, sequenced in a study of cytomegalovirus exposure and HLA in healthy donors. Assay used: immunoSEQ multiplex PCR; TCRdb lists only in-frame clones, some missing. This sample has some 140,000 clones, with roughly 80% found just once. Sequencing input: PBMCs. These receptors all stem from a woman aged 35 to 49 in good health and CMV-seronegative. Both conserved end residues are part of each CDR3. The D gene is left open where the match is weak. Some rows have no size entry. The others give once, few or many, or a class for an expanded clone.

>TRBV7-7|.|.|TRBJ2-2
CASSLTTGYGELFF
TGTGCTAGCAGTTTAACCACAGGGTACGGGGAGCTGTTTTTT
>TRBV28|.|.|TRBJ1-2
CASSWGQDYGYTF
TGTGCCAGCAGTTGGGGACAAGACTATGGCTACACCTTC
>TRBV13|TRBD2|.|TRBJ2-7
CASSPPREGTYEQYF
TGTGCCAGCAGCCCCCCACGGGAGGGGACCTACGAGCAGTACTTC
>TRBV7-9|.|.|TRBJ1-5
CASSLGGDQPQHF
TGTGCCAGCAGCCTAGGGGGGGATCAGCCCCAGCATTTT
>TRBV6-1|.|.|TRBJ1-5
CASSDTVHSNQPQHF
TGTGCCAGCAGTGATACAGTCCATAGCAATCAGCCCCAGCATTTT
>TRBV19|TRBD1|once|TRBJ2-1
CASSMGQTYNEQFF
TGTGCCAGTAGTATGGGACAGACGTACAATGAGCAGTTCTTC
>TRBV6-5|.|.|TRBJ2-4
CASSYDAGIAKNIQYF
TGTGCCAGCAGTTACGACGCGGGTATAGCCAAAAACATTCAGTACTTC
>TRBV5-1|TRBD1|.|TRBJ1-3
CASSFRDSFSGNTIYF
TGCGCCAGCAGCTTTCGGGACAGCTTCTCTGGAAACACCATATATTTT
>TRBV30|TRBD2|.|TRBJ2-7
CAWSLGGGLIEQYF
TGTGCCTGGAGTTTGGGCGGGGGACTGATCGAGCAGTACTTC
>TRBV10-3|TRBD1|.|TRBJ2-1
CAISGEGQGTYNEQFF
TGTGCCATCAGTGGTGAGGGACAGGGGACCTACAATGAGCAGTTCTTC
>TRBV5-1|.|.|TRBJ2-7
CASSLDWYEQYF
TGCGCCAGCAGCTTAGACTGGTACGAGCAGTACTTC
>TRBV10-3|TRBD2|once|TRBJ2-1
CATLGAGGDIEQFF
TGTGCCACCCTAGGAGCGGGAGGGGACATTGAGCAGTTCTTC
>TRBV5-4|.|.|TRBJ1-1
CASSTRDKNTEAFF
TGTGCCAGCAGCACCCGGGACAAGAACACTGAAGCTTTCTTT
>TRBV5-1|TRBD1|.|TRBJ2-7
CASSGRQGKYEQYF
TGCGCCAGCAGCGGCAGACAGGGAAAGTACGAGCAGTACTTC
>TRBV6-5|TRBD1|.|TRBJ2-5
CASSRIRDRGETQYF
TGTGCCAGCAGTCGAATCCGGGACAGAGGAGAGACCCAGTACTTC
>TRBV10-1|.|.|TRBJ1-4
CASRQGKTNEKLFF
TGCGCCAGCAGACAGGGAAAAACTAATGAAAAACTGTTTTTT
>TRBV10-3|.|.|TRBJ1-1
CAISLTRNTEAFF
TGTGCCATCAGCCTTACAAGGAACACTGAAGCTTTCTTT
>TRBV9|TRBD2|.|TRBJ2-3
CASSVGGLAGFTDTQYF
TGTGCCAGCAGCGTAGGAGGACTAGCGGGATTCACAGATACGCAGTATTTT
>TRBV19|.|.|TRBJ1-6
CASSMGLRSDSPLHF
TGTGCCAGTAGTATGGGGCTTCGGAGTGATTCACCCCTCCACTTT
>TRBV19|.|.|TRBJ1-4
CASSIGWGLSREKLFF
TGTGCCAGTAGTATAGGTTGGGGGCTGAGTCGGGAAAAACTGTTTTTT
>TRBV10-1|.|few|TRBJ1-1
CASSEFRGHREAFF
TGCGCCAGCAGTGAGTTCAGGGGACATCGGGAAGCTTTCTTT
>TRBV7-9|.|.|TRBJ1-1
CASSLGGGANTEAFF
TGTGCCAGCAGCTTAGGGGGGGGCGCGAACACTGAAGCTTTCTTT
>TRBV2|.|.|TRBJ2-5
CASTGGGETQYF
TGTGCCAGCACCGGGGGAGGCGAGACCCAGTACTTC
>TRBV28|TRBD1|.|TRBJ1-4
CASSKDRPNEKLFF
TGTGCCAGCAGTAAGGACAGGCCTAATGAAAAACTGTTTTTT
>TRBV29-1|.|.|TRBJ2-1
CSVEGAGPAQNEQFF
TGCAGCGTTGAAGGGGCGGGCCCAGCCCAGAATGAGCAGTTCTTC
>TRBV9|.|.|TRBJ2-5
CASSVGGLREETQYF
TGTGCCAGCAGCGTAGGGGGGCTTCGAGAAGAGACCCAGTACTTC
>TRBV6-1|.|.|TRBJ1-2
CASSEKWVGSGYTF
TGTGCCAGCAGTGAAAAGTGGGTGGGCAGTGGCTACACCTTC
>TRBV5-1|.|.|TRBJ2-5
CASSLDRQETQYF
TGCGCCAGCAGCTTGGACAGGCAAGAGACCCAGTACTTC
>TRBV27|.|.|TRBJ2-3
CASSLRQGNTQYF
TGTGCCAGCAGTTTACGCCAGGGGAATACGCAGTATTTT
>TRBV5-1|TRBD1|.|TRBJ2-7
CASSPDPGGSPYEQYF
TGCGCCAGCAGCCCTGACCCAGGGGGTTCCCCCTACGAGCAGTACTTC
>TRBV7-2|.|.|TRBJ2-1
CASSGDWSSYNEQFF
TGTGCCAGCAGCGGGGACTGGAGCTCCTACAATGAGCAGTTCTTC
>TRBV27|TRBD2|.|TRBJ2-5
CASGLSGGLRFETQYF
TGTGCCAGCGGACTTAGCGGGGGGCTCCGTTTCGAGACCCAGTACTTC
>TRBV2|TRBD2|.|TRBJ2-5
CASSELAGEGTQYF
TGTGCCAGCAGTGAACTAGCGGGAGAGGGGACCCAGTACTTC
>TRBV29-1|.|.|TRBJ1-4
CSVEPDDAREEKLFF
TGCAGCGTTGAGCCTGACGACGCGCGGGAGGAAAAACTGTTTTTT
>TRBV6-5|TRBD1|.|TRBJ2-3
CASSYGGTGLTDTQYF
TGTGCCAGCAGTTACGGGGGGACAGGGCTCACAGATACGCAGTATTTT
>TRBV5-6|.|.|TRBJ1-1
CASSLADTGLPRDTEAFF
TGTGCCAGCAGCTTGGCGGACACAGGCTTACCAAGGGACACTGAAGCTTTCTTT
>TRBV28|.|.|TRBJ2-4
CASSSPGENIQYF
TGTGCCAGCAGTTCCCCAGGGGAAAACATTCAGTACTTC
>TRBV28|TRBD1|.|TRBJ1-2
CASSSWTGGGPNYGYTF
TGTGCCAGCAGTTCATGGACAGGGGGCGGGCCTAACTATGGCTACACCTTC
>TRBV5-8|TRBD2|.|TRBJ2-1
CASSLVTSGSDGYNEQFF
TGTGCCAGCAGCTTGGTGACTAGCGGGAGTGACGGGTACAATGAGCAGTTCTTC
>TRBV11-3|TRBD2|.|TRBJ2-5
CASSPRTSAETQYF
TGTGCCAGCAGCCCCCGGACTAGCGCGGAGACCCAGTACTTC
>TRBV6-1|.|.|TRBJ2-6
CASSSGVSGANVLTF
TGTGCCAGCAGTTCAGGGGTTTCTGGGGCCAACGTCCTGACTTTC
>TRBV7-9|TRBD2|.|TRBJ2-1
CASSSASGSYNEQFF
TGTGCCAGCAGCTCTGCTAGCGGTTCCTACAATGAGCAGTTCTTC
>TRBV13|TRBD1|few|TRBJ1-1
CASSLKARTGKDTEAFF
TGTGCCAGCAGCTTAAAGGCCCGGACAGGTAAGGACACTGAAGCTTTCTTT
>TRBV14|.|.|TRBJ2-3
CASSHGVTDTQYF
TGTGCCAGCAGCCACGGGGTCACAGATACGCAGTATTTT
>TRBV18|TRBD1|.|TRBJ2-7
CASSPGQGAYEQYF
TGTGCCAGCTCACCCGGACAGGGGGCCTACGAGCAGTACTTC
>TRBV10-1|TRBD2|.|TRBJ2-7
CASSEGLDYYEQYF
TGCGCCAGCAGTGAGGGACTAGACTACTACGAGCAGTACTTC
>TRBV4-1|.|.|TRBJ1-1
CASSPRGRTEAFF
TGCGCCAGCAGCCCGCGGGGGAGAACTGAAGCTTTCTTT
>TRBV29-1|TRBD2|.|TRBJ2-1
CSVVSGVNHNEQFF
TGCAGCGTTGTAAGCGGGGTAAATCACAATGAGCAGTTCTTC
>TRBV28|.|.|TRBJ1-2
CASSFPGYYGYTF
TGTGCCAGCAGTTTCCCAGGCTACTATGGCTACACCTTC
>TRBV5-6|TRBD2|once|TRBJ2-5
CASSSRGSGVHQETQYF
TGTGCCAGCAGCTCTCGGGGTAGCGGGGTACACCAAGAGACCCAGTACTTC
>TRBV6-5|.|.|TRBJ2-5
CASARRRAETQYF
TGTGCCAGCGCCCGCCGCAGGGCAGAGACCCAGTACTTC
>TRBV6-1|.|.|TRBJ1-5
CASSEGEDQPQHF
TGTGCCAGCAGTGAAGGAGAGGATCAGCCCCAGCATTTT
>TRBV29-1|.|.|TRBJ2-5
CSVSSLGAQAQYF
TGCAGCGTTTCTTCCTTAGGGGCCCAGGCCCAGTACTTC